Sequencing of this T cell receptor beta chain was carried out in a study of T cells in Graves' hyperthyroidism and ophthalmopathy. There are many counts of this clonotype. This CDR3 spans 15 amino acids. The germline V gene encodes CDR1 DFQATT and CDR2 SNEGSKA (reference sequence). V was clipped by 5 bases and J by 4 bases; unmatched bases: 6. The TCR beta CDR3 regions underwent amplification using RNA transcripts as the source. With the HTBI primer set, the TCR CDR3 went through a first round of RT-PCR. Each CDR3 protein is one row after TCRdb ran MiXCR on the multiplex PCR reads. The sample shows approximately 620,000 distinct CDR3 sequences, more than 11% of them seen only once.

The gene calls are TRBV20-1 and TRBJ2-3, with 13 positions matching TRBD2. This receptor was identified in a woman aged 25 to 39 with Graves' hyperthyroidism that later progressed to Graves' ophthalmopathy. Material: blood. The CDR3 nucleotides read TGCAGTGCTCCCCGGACTAGCGGGAGCGCAGATACGCAGTATTTT. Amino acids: CSAPRTSGSADTQYF.